The rows below give T cell receptor beta chains drawn from one sample of a study of T cells after yellow fever vaccination. TCRdb analysed the 5' RACE reads with MiXCR anew, one entry per CDR3 protein. The sample consists of about 580,000 distinct CDR3 sequences, about 17% of them appearing once. Sample: PBMCs, taken 4 to 6 days after the first yellow fever vaccination. These receptors were obtained from a man aged 18-30 years who received the YFV17D yellow fever vaccine. Each CDR3 is given with its conserved first and last residue. A D gene is named only where the DNA matches it firmly. Not every row has a clone size; where given, it reads once, few, many or a size class.

size: NA
J: TRBJ2-6
V: TRBV4-3
D: TRBD2
CDR3: CASSQDLFVRGAGANVLTF
DNA: TGCGCCAGCAGCCAAGATCTTTTCGTGCGGGGGGCTGGGGCCAACGTCCTGACTTTC

size: NA
J: TRBJ2-7
V: TRBV11-1
D: NA
CDR3: CASSLVRGYEQYF
DNA: TGTGCCAGCAGCTTAGTTAGGGGTTACGAGCAGTACTTC

size: NA
J: TRBJ2-1
V: TRBV5-1
D: NA
CDR3: CASSTGTLYNEQFF
DNA: TGCGCCAGCAGCACCGGGACCCTATACAATGAGCAGTTCTTC

size: once
J: TRBJ2-3
V: TRBV20-1
D: TRBD1
CDR3: CSAAPAGQGVTDTQYF
DNA: TGCAGTGCTGCCCCAGCAGGGCAGGGGGTAACAGATACGCAGTATTTT

size: NA
J: TRBJ2-1
V: TRBV12-3/TRBV12-4
D: TRBD2
CDR3: CASSPRLAGGKYNEQFF
DNA: TGTGCCAGCAGTCCAAGGCTAGCGGGGGGGAAATACAATGAGCAGTTCTTC

size: once
J: TRBJ2-6
V: TRBV2
D: NA
CDR3: CASTPDSGANVLTF
DNA: TGTGCCAGCACCCCCGACTCTGGGGCCAACGTCCTGACTTTC

size: few
J: TRBJ2-7
V: TRBV3-1
D: NA
CDR3: CASSRHYEQYF
DNA: TGTGCCAGCAGCCGCCATTACGAGCAGTACTTC

size: NA
J: TRBJ2-5
V: TRBV4-1
D: TRBD2
CDR3: CASSQGLAARPETQYF
DNA: TGCGCCAGCAGCCAAGGACTAGCGGCAAGGCCAGAGACCCAGTACTTC

size: NA
J: TRBJ1-4
V: TRBV19
D: NA
CDR3: CASSVGRRTNEKLFF
DNA: TGTGCCAGTAGTGTCGGACGTCGCACTAATGAAAAACTGTTTTTT

size: few
J: TRBJ2-3
V: TRBV7-2
D: NA
CDR3: CASSLEWHGRDTQYF
DNA: TGTGCCAGCAGCTTAGAGTGGCACGGGCGAGATACGCAGTATTTT

size: few
J: TRBJ2-7
V: TRBV2
D: NA
CDR3: CASSMGPAYEQYF
DNA: TGTGCCAGCAGTATGGGACCGGCCTACGAGCAGTACTTC

size: NA
J: TRBJ2-7
V: TRBV15
D: NA
CDR3: CATSRDRGYEQYF
DNA: TGTGCCACCAGCAGAGATAGGGGATACGAGCAGTACTTC

size: NA
J: TRBJ2-2
V: TRBV4-3
D: TRBD1
CDR3: CASSTRQGMGPGGELFF
DNA: TGCGCCAGCAGCACCCGACAGGGTATGGGACCAGGCGGGGAGCTGTTTTTT

size: NA
J: TRBJ2-3
V: TRBV7-2
D: NA
CDR3: CASSLADYYTQYF
DNA: TGTGCCAGCAGCTTAGCCGACTACTATACGCAGTATTTT

size: few
J: TRBJ1-4
V: TRBV12-3/TRBV12-4
D: NA
CDR3: CASRRTGQEKLFF
DNA: TGTGCCAGCAGACGAACAGGCCAGGAAAAACTGTTTTTT

size: many
J: TRBJ2-3
V: TRBV7-2
D: TRBD2
CDR3: CASSGGGGDTQYF
DNA: TGTGCCAGCAGCGGCGGGGGGGGAGATACGCAGTATTTT

size: few
J: TRBJ1-2
V: TRBV2
D: NA
CDR3: CASSPSGSGYTF
DNA: TGTGCCAGCAGTCCCTCGGGGAGTGGCTACACCTTC

size: few
J: TRBJ2-5
V: TRBV4-1
D: TRBD2
CDR3: CASSPVSGGQETQYF
DNA: TGCGCCAGCAGCCCTGTTTCGGGGGGACAAGAGACCCAGTACTTC

size: NA
J: TRBJ2-2
V: TRBV4-1
D: TRBD2
CDR3: CASSSRVAGGPGELFF
DNA: TGCGCCAGCAGCTCCCGGGTAGCGGGGGGGCCCGGGGAGCTGTTTTTT

size: few
J: TRBJ1-2
V: TRBV7-9
D: NA
CDR3: CASSLAGSHYGYTF
DNA: TGTGCCAGCAGCTTAGCGGGTAGTCACTATGGCTACACCTTC

size: NA
J: TRBJ2-1
V: TRBV7-9
D: NA
CDR3: CASSWIRGRGVDNEQFF
DNA: TGTGCCAGCAGCTGGATAAGGGGGCGCGGGGTGGACAATGAGCAGTTCTTC

size: NA
J: TRBJ2-3
V: TRBV11-2
D: NA
CDR3: CASSSSHRDIPGYTQYF
DNA: TGTGCCAGCAGCTCCTCACACCGGGACATCCCGGGTTATACGCAGTATTTT

size: NA
J: TRBJ1-1
V: TRBV6-9
D: NA
CDR3: CASSYNRPDTEAFF
DNA: TGTGCCAGCAGTTATAATAGGCCCGACACTGAAGCTTTCTTT

size: NA
J: TRBJ2-2
V: TRBV4-1
D: TRBD2
CDR3: CASSHEGAGTSLVGELFF
DNA: TGCGCCAGCAGCCACGAGGGTGCCGGGACTAGCCTTGTCGGGGAGCTGTTTTTT

size: few
J: TRBJ1-2
V: TRBV12-5
D: NA
CDR3: CASGSETNYGYTF
DNA: TGTGCTAGTGGTTCGGAGACTAACTATGGCTACACCTTC

size: few
J: TRBJ2-5
V: TRBV6-2/TRBV6-3
D: NA
CDR3: CASSYSMGVQETQYF
DNA: TGTGCCAGCAGTTACTCGATGGGGGTCCAAGAGACCCAGTACTTC

size: few
J: TRBJ1-2
V: TRBV5-1
D: NA
CDR3: CASSLQMANYGYTF
DNA: TGCGCCAGCAGCTTGCAGATGGCTAACTATGGCTACACCTTC

size: few
J: TRBJ2-7
V: TRBV12-3/TRBV12-4
D: NA
CDR3: CASSISSPYEQYF
DNA: TGTGCCAGCAGCATATCTAGCCCCTACGAGCAGTACTTC

size: few
J: TRBJ1-4
V: TRBV3-1
D: TRBD1
CDR3: CASSLRTGGNEKLFF
DNA: TGTGCCAGCAGCCTTCGGACAGGGGGAAATGAAAAACTGTTTTTT

size: once
J: TRBJ2-5
V: TRBV18
D: NA
CDR3: CASSPPDWATQYF
DNA: TGTGCCAGCTCACCACCGGACTGGGCGACCCAGTACTTC

size: NA
J: TRBJ1-1
V: TRBV4-3
D: NA
CDR3: CASSPGQTLNTEAFF
DNA: TGCGCCAGCAGCCCGGGGCAAACCCTTAACACTGAAGCTTTCTTT

size: few
J: TRBJ1-2
V: TRBV6-5
D: NA
CDR3: CASMGASYGYTF
DNA: TGTGCCAGCATGGGGGCGTCCTATGGCTACACCTTC

size: NA
J: TRBJ1-1
V: TRBV14
D: NA
CDR3: CASGGFYEAFF
DNA: TGTGCCAGCGGGGGGTTTTATGAAGCTTTCTTT

size: NA
J: TRBJ2-1
V: TRBV7-2
D: NA
CDR3: CASSLEGGVYNEQFF
DNA: TGTGCCAGCAGCTTAGAAGGGGGGGTGTACAATGAGCAGTTCTTC

size: few
J: TRBJ1-2
V: TRBV4-1
D: NA
CDR3: CASSQDFAVFGYTF
DNA: TGCGCCAGCAGCCAAGACTTCGCGGTTTTTGGCTACACCTTC

size: NA
J: TRBJ2-2
V: TRBV30
D: NA
CDR3: CAWGTGRINTGELFF
DNA: TGTGCCTGGGGCACTGGACGAATCAACACCGGGGAGCTGTTTTTT

size: few
J: TRBJ1-6
V: TRBV12-3/TRBV12-4
D: NA
CDR3: CASSSPGRAPLHF
DNA: TGTGCCAGCAGTTCCCCAGGGAGAGCACCCCTCCACTTT

size: few
J: TRBJ2-5
V: TRBV5-1
D: TRBD2
CDR3: CASTQTSGGQETQYF
DNA: TGCGCCAGCACTCAGACTAGCGGGGGACAAGAGACCCAGTACTTC

size: few
J: TRBJ2-7
V: TRBV30
D: TRBD1
CDR3: CAWTRTGGREQYF
DNA: TGTGCCTGGACGCGGACAGGGGGCCGTGAGCAGTACTTC

size: few
J: TRBJ2-3
V: TRBV5-1
D: TRBD2
CDR3: CASSPTPSGGGTDTQYF
DNA: TGCGCCAGCAGCCCCACCCCTAGCGGGGGGGGCACAGATACGCAGTATTTT

size: many
J: TRBJ2-7
V: TRBV19
D: TRBD1
CDR3: CASANVGTDYYEQYF
DNA: TGTGCCAGTGCCAATGTCGGGACAGATTACTACGAGCAGTACTTC

size: NA
J: TRBJ2-3
V: TRBV10-3
D: NA
CDR3: CAISPLEGSTDTQYF
DNA: TGTGCCATCAGTCCCCTCGAGGGTAGCACAGATACGCAGTATTTT

size: few
J: TRBJ2-5
V: TRBV11-1
D: TRBD1
CDR3: CASSLNRGRQETQYF
DNA: TGTGCCAGCAGCCTAAACAGGGGGCGCCAAGAGACCCAGTACTTC

size: few
J: TRBJ2-1
V: TRBV11-2
D: TRBD2
CDR3: CASSSGLAYHNEQFF
DNA: TGTGCCAGCAGCTCGGGACTAGCGTACCACAATGAGCAGTTCTTC

size: NA
J: TRBJ2-1
V: TRBV7-2
D: NA
CDR3: CASSLSGLWEQFF
DNA: TGTGCCAGCAGCTTAAGCGGACTTTGGGAGCAGTTCTTC

size: NA
J: TRBJ2-1
V: TRBV7-6
D: TRBD2
CDR3: CASSPTSGGEYASYNEQFF
DNA: TGTGCCAGCAGCCCAACTAGCGGGGGAGAATACGCCTCCTACAATGAGCAGTTCTTC

size: once
J: TRBJ2-5
V: TRBV7-7
D: NA
CDR3: CASSLVEGIWETQYF
DNA: TGTGCTAGCAGCTTAGTCGAAGGAATTTGGGAGACCCAGTACTTC

size: NA
J: TRBJ1-1
V: TRBV5-4
D: TRBD1
CDR3: CASSLGDRGPFF
DNA: TGTGCCAGCAGCTTGGGGGACAGGGGCCCTTTCTTT

size: few
J: TRBJ2-5
V: TRBV6-1
D: NA
CDR3: CASSGRATETQYF
DNA: TGTGCCAGCAGTGGACGGGCGACGGAGACCCAGTACTTC

size: few
J: TRBJ2-2
V: TRBV11-2
D: TRBD1
CDR3: CASRRQGANTGELFF
DNA: TGTGCCAGCAGACGACAGGGGGCGAACACCGGGGAGCTGTTTTTT

size: NA
J: TRBJ2-4
V: TRBV7-2
D: NA
CDR3: CASSYGPMSDIQYF
DNA: TGTGCCAGCAGCTATGGCCCCATGAGCGACATTCAGTACTTC

size: NA
J: TRBJ1-6
V: TRBV20-1
D: NA
CDR3: CSARAVGGALLHF
DNA: TGCAGTGCTAGGGCCGTGGGGGGGGCACTCCTCCACTTT

size: many
J: TRBJ2-7
V: TRBV10-3
D: NA
CDR3: CAARSQVGPYEQYF
DNA: TGTGCCGCACGATCCCAAGTGGGTCCCTACGAGCAGTACTTC